These 20 T cell receptor beta chains share one sample of origin, sequenced in a study of cytomegalovirus exposure and HLA in healthy donors. Primers for the PCR totalled 60 Vbeta and 13 Jbeta. Produced via immunoSEQ multiplex PCR; TCRdb's table is partial and in-frame only. The table has some 150,000 clones, approximately 80% seen once. The sequenced sample was PBMCs. All receptors derive from a woman between 40 and 50 years old in good health and CMV-seropositive.

The V and J genes are TRBV25-1 and TRBJ1-1; 7 bases line up with TRBD1. The CDR3 runs to 17 residues. Germline values: CDR1 MGHDK, CDR2 SYGVNS. V lost 4 bases to trimming and J lost 0 bases; unmatched junction nucleotides: 11. DNA of the CDR3: TGTGCCAGCAGTGTTGGTGATTACAGGGGCCTGAACACTGAAGCTTTCTTT. It codes for CASSVGDYRGLNTEAFF.

V gene TRBV29-1 combines with J gene TRBJ2-7; no reliable D call. The CDR3 covers 12 residues. The V end was cut by 4 bases, the J end by 2 bases, with 9 bases between. CDR1 is SQVTM and CDR2 is ANQGSEA in the germline V gene. CDR3 region: CSVARQPYEQYF. CDR3 nucleotides: TGCAGCGTTGCCAGGCAGCCCTACGAGCAGTACTTC.

V usage is TRBV2 and J usage is TRBJ2-3; perhaps TRBD2 as D (5 bases). The CDR3 totals 14 residues. Looked up from germline, CDR1 is SNHLY and CDR2 is FYNNEI. The germline V and J ends were trimmed by 6 bases and 2 bases, with 12 bases remaining between them. The CDR3 nucleotides are TGTGCCAGCAGGTTGAGCGGATTCACAGATACGCAGTATTTT. Translating gives CASRLSGFTDTQYF.

This clone was recorded once. The chain carries TRBV11-2 and TRBJ1-1; 7 bases are a match to TRBD1. The germline V gene has CDR1 SGHAT and CDR2 FQNNGV. Germline trimming cut 6 bases from V and 1 base from J; bases unmatched to any gene: 2. This CDR3 has 13 amino acids. The CDR3 coding sequence is TGTGCCAGCAGAACAGGGGAGAACACTGAAGCTTTCTTT. Translated, it gives CASRTGENTEAFF.

The chain links TRBV6-1 to TRBJ2-3; weak D call: TRBD1 (5 bases). The germline V gene encodes CDR1 MNHNS and CDR2 SASEGT. The CDR3 is 13 residues long. V dropped 10 bases and J dropped 1 base, with 12 bases sitting between them. The CDR3 bases are TGTGCCACCTCATCGACAGGCACAGATACGCAGTATTTT. It encodes CATSSTGTDTQYF.

Here the CDR3 DNA reads TGTGCCACCAGCAGAGATCGGCTAGCGGGAGTAACTAGCACAGATACGCAGTATTTT. Its protein is CATSRDRLAGVTSTDTQYF. The J gene is TRBJ2-3, the V gene TRBV15; TRBD2 agrees at 10 bases. With V trimmed by 0 bases and J by 0 bases, 9 bases remained unmatched. CDR3 length: 19 amino acids. Germline values: CDR1 LNHNV, CDR2 YYDKDF (reference sequence). Filled out from reference TRBV15 and TRBJ2-3, the complete variable domain reads DAMVIQNPRYQVTQFGKPVTLSCSQTLNHNVMYWYQQKSSQAPKLLFHYYDKDFNNEADTPDNFQSRRPNTSFCFLDIRSPGLGDTAMYLCATSRDRLAGVTSTDTQYFGPGTRLTVL.

This clone showed up just a few times. V is TRBV28 and J is TRBJ2-7, with D possibly matching TRBD2 (6 bases). The CDR3 runs to 15 residues. The V gene lost 5 bases and the J gene lost 2 bases, with 16 bases spanning the gap. The germline gives CDR1 MDHEN, CDR2 SYDVKM. CDR3 loop: CASSSGFGGTYEQYF. CDR3 sequence (DNA): TGTGCCAGCAGTAGTGGGTTCGGGGGTACCTACGAGCAGTACTTC.

CDR3 sequence reads: CASTSGLVNTEAFF. The DNA for the CDR3 is TGTGCCAGCACCTCAGGGTTAGTGAACACTGAAGCTTTCTTT. This chain uses TRBV28 with TRBJ1-1; maybe TRBD1 (5 bases). Deletions cut 7 bases from V and 0 bases from J, with 12 bases between. The CDR3 has 14 residues. The germline V gene has CDR1 MDHEN and CDR2 SYDVKM. The full variable domain, in which reference TRBV28 and TRBJ1-1 provide the parts outside the CDR3, is DVKVTQSSRYLVKRTGEKVFLECVQDMDHENMFWYRQDPGLGLRLIYFSYDVKMKEKGDIPEGYSVSREKKERFSLILESASTNQTSMYLCASTSGLVNTEAFFGQGTRLTVV.

The CDR3 loop is CASSMGLAGNNEQFF. As DNA, the CDR3 is TGTGCCAGCAGCATGGGACTAGCGGGAAACAATGAGCAGTTCTTC. This rearrangement joins TRBV11-3 to TRBJ2-1, with TRBD2 matching over 13 bases. The ends lost 5 bases at V and 5 bases at J; junction bases unmatched: 3. The CDR3 has 15 amino acids. The germline V gene encodes CDR1 SGHNT and CDR2 YENEEA. Together with reference TRBV11-3 and TRBJ2-1, the CDR3 gives the full variable domain: EAGVVQSPRYKIIEKKQPVAFWCNPISGHNTLYWYLQNLGQGPELLIRYENEEAVDDSQLPKDRFSAERLKGVDSTLKIQPAELGDSAVYLCASSMGLAGNNEQFFGPGTRLTVL.

The rearrangement uses TRBV18 and TRBJ2-7; 9 nucleotides agree with TRBD1. Germline lookup yields CDR1 KGHSH and CDR2 LQKENI. The CDR3 length is 14 residues. The J segment lost 6 bases and the V segment lost 0 bases, leaving 3 bases of the junction unmatched. The CDR3 loop is CASSPPGQGIEQYF. CDR3 DNA sequence: TGTGCCAGCTCACCACCGGGACAGGGAATCGAGCAGTACTTC.

CDR3 amino acids: CASRVDRLNTEAFF. DNA of the CDR3: TGTGCCAGCAGAGTGGACAGGCTGAACACTGAAGCTTTCTTT. The rearrangement joins TRBV6-4 to TRBJ1-1; the match to TRBD1 covers 7 bases. The CDR3 runs 14 residues. Germline lookup yields CDR1 MRHNA and CDR2 SNTAGT. V shed 6 bases, J shed 0 bases, and the junction held 4 bases outside the gene matches.

The chain has TRBV7-9 and TRBJ2-3, with D perhaps matching TRBD2 (6 bases). The CDR3 contains 15 residues. The V gene lost 5 bases and the J gene lost 6 bases, with 18 bases spanning the gap. The germline V gene has CDR1 SEHNR and CDR2 FQNEAQ (reference sequence). CDR3 residues: CASSLSSVTGDTQYF. CDR3 nucleotide sequence: TGTGCCAGCAGCCTATCTAGCGTGACCGGGGATACGCAGTATTTT.

This clone was observed a handful of times. Here the CDR3 reads CASRGVMNEKLFF. The CDR3 DNA is TGTGCCAGTAGAGGGGTAATGAATGAAAAACTGTTTTTT. The chain uses TRBV19 and TRBJ1-4; possible D gene TRBD1, 5 bases. The CDR3 runs to 13 residues. The germline V gene encodes CDR1 LNHDA and CDR2 SQIVND (reference sequence). V dropped 6 bases and J dropped 5 bases, with 10 bases sitting between them. The whole variable domain, filled in from reference TRBV19 and TRBJ1-4, reads DGGITQSPKYLFRKEGQNVTLSCEQNLNHDAMYWYRQDPGQGLRLIYYSQIVNDFQKGDIAEGYSVSREKKESFPLTVTSAQKNPTAFYLCASRGVMNEKLFFGSGTQLSVL.

The chain is built from TRBV27 and TRBJ2-1; 11 bases are shared with TRBD1. Trimming removed 5 bases from V and 8 bases from J; junction bases left unmatched: 14. CDR1 MNHEY and CDR2 SMNVEV come from the germline V gene (reference sequence). The CDR3 extends over 17 amino acids. The CDR3 here is CASSNRDRGLMSDEQFF. The DNA for the CDR3 is TGTGCCAGCAGTAACCGGGACAGGGGGTTAATGAGTGATGAGCAGTTCTTC.

The gene calls are TRBV11-3 and TRBJ2-3; 8 nucleotides align to TRBD2. In germline, CDR1 is SGHNT, CDR2 YENEEA. The CDR3 spans 16 residues. Trimming at V came to 1 base and at J to 5 bases, leaving 8 bases not matched to a gene. The CDR3 loop is CASSLGTSHDRDTQYF. In DNA, the CDR3 is TGTGCCAGCAGCTTAGGGACTAGCCATGACCGAGATACGCAGTATTTT.

The rearrangement links TRBV9 to TRBJ1-1; the match to TRBD1 covers 7 bases. Unmatched junction bases numbered 11, after V lost 3 bases and J lost 3 bases. Germline CDR1 SGDLS, CDR2 YYNGEE. The CDR3 spans 16 residues. The CDR3 sequence: CASSEYRGKGDTEAFF. The DNA of the CDR3 is TGTGCCAGCAGCGAATACAGGGGTAAGGGCGACACTGAAGCTTTCTTT.

V gene TRBV6-5 combines with J gene TRBJ1-1; D is undetermined. This CDR3 has 13 amino acids. V was pared by 6 bases and J by 0 bases, with 8 bases between. Germline values: CDR1 MNHEY, CDR2 SVGAGI. CDR3: CASRPQVNTEAFF. CDR3 in DNA: TGTGCCAGCAGACCCCAGGTGAACACTGAAGCTTTCTTT.

V gene TRBV28 combines with J gene TRBJ1-5, with 7 bases identical to TRBD1. V lost 2 bases, J lost 5 bases, and 6 bases stayed unmatched. The length of the CDR3 is 15 residues. Germline lookup yields CDR1 MDHEN and CDR2 SYDVKM. The chain's CDR3 is CASSLVRGYYQPQHF. The CDR3 DNA reads TGTGCCAGCAGTTTAGTCAGGGGGTACTATCAGCCCCAGCATTTT.

This clone has only a few counts. V usage is TRBV10-2 and J usage is TRBJ2-1; perhaps TRBD2 as D (5 bases). The CDR3 spans 13 residues. Per the germline V gene, CDR1 is WSHSY and CDR2 is SAAADI. Trimming removed 8 bases at V and 6 bases at J, with 14 bases between. The CDR3 nucleotides are TGCGCCAGCCTGATCGGCGGAGGCAATGAGCAGTTCTTC. It specifies CASLIGGGNEQFF.

The CDR3 reads CAPGTSGRMPETQYF. For the CDR3, the DNA is TGTGCACCCGGGACTAGCGGGAGGATGCCAGAGACCCAGTACTTC. The chain employs TRBV27 and TRBJ2-5, with 15 bases matching TRBD2. Germline V lookup: CDR1 MNHEY, CDR2 SMNVEV (reference sequence). The CDR3 consists of 15 residues.